Below, 30 T cell receptor beta chains from the same sample are listed, as sequenced in a study of blood T cell repertoires in COVID-19. Clones were read by immunoSEQ multiplex PCR, and TCRdb kept only the in-frame ones, dropping some. The sample contains around 230,000 clones, more than 70% of which appear only once. The sequencing input was PBMCs or T cells enriched from blood (not recorded which). Every receptor here comes from a woman aged 40 to 49 with acute COVID-19.

The chain is built from TRBV4-3 and TRBJ2-1, with a possible D match to TRBD2 (5 bases). The CDR3 spans 17 residues. Germline V gene sequence: CDR1 LGHNA, CDR2 YSLEER. The V gene lost 0 bases and the J gene lost 4 bases, with 16 bases spanning the gap. The CDR3 here is CASSQDYVGGPYNEQFF. As DNA, the CDR3 is TGCGCCAGCAGCCAAGATTATGTAGGCGGGCCTTACAATGAGCAGTTCTTC.

The chain recombines TRBV7-6 with TRBJ2-5; possibly TRBD2 for D (6 bases). This CDR3 is built from 16 residues. Trimming took 2 bases from V and 6 from J, leaving 19 bases between them. CDR1 is SGHVS, CDR2 FNYEAQ, per germline. CDR3 sequence: CASSLLYAMGGQTQYF. The CDR3 DNA reads as TGTGCCAGCAGCTTACTTTATGCTATGGGGGGTCAGACCCAGTACTTC. The full variable domain, in which reference TRBV7-6 and TRBJ2-5 provide the parts outside the CDR3, is GAGVSQSPRYKVTKRGQDVALRCDPISGHVSLYWYRQALGQGPEFLTYFNYEAQQDKSGLPNDRFSAERPEGSISTLTIQRTEQRDSAMYRCASSLLYAMGGQTQYFGPGTRLLVL.

This chain joins TRBV5-1 and TRBJ2-5; D may be TRBD1 (6 bases). The CDR3 is made up of 14 amino acids. The ends were cut back, 2 bases at V and 4 bases at J, with 12 bases in the middle. Germline values: CDR1 SGHRS, CDR2 YFSETQ. The CDR3 protein is CASSFSGAGETQYF. The CDR3 DNA reads as TGCGCCAGCAGCTTCTCAGGGGCAGGAGAGACCCAGTACTTC.

The chain recombines TRBV6-1 with TRBJ2-1, with 11 bases lining up with TRBD2. The CDR3 contains 17 residues. Germline CDR1 is MNHNS and CDR2 is SASEGT. The trim removed 3 bases at V and 6 bases at J, leaving 10 bases unmatched. The CDR3 is CASSDPIAGGIVNEQFF. The CDR3 nucleotides are TGTGCCAGCAGTGACCCGATAGCGGGAGGGATCGTCAATGAGCAGTTCTTC.

This clone has only a few counts. The V call is TRBV5-6, the J call TRBJ1-2; a possible D gene is TRBD1 (5 bases). Germline values: CDR1 SGHDT, CDR2 YYEEEE. The length of the CDR3 is 13 residues. Trimming stripped 0 bases from V and 7 bases from J, with 10 bases between. DNA of the CDR3: TGTGCCAGCAGCTTGGGAGGTAGGGGTGGCTACACCTTC. Translation gives CASSLGGRGGYTF.

This chain connects TRBV10-3 to TRBJ1-2, with D possibly being TRBD1 (5 bases). V lost 3 bases and J lost 4, with 15 bases in between. Germline CDR1 reads ENHRY; CDR2 reads SYGVKD. The CDR3 is 15 residues long. CDR3 DNA sequence: TGTGCCATCAGTGACCGCGGGACGGCTGGCTATGGCTACACCTTC. The encoded protein is CAISDRGTAGYGYTF.

This chain connects TRBV9 to TRBJ2-2; perhaps TRBD2 as D (6 bases). The CDR3 covers 16 residues. The V gene's germline CDR1 is SGDLS and CDR2 YYNGEE. V lost 4 bases, J lost 1 base, and 14 bases lay in between. CDR3 amino acids: CASSSGGGKNTGELFF. The DNA of the CDR3 is TGTGCCAGCAGCTCCGGTGGGGGGAAGAACACCGGGGAGCTGTTTTTT.

This clone was detected only once. This chain links TRBV30 with TRBJ1-2; D perhaps matches TRBD1 (5 bases). V was trimmed by 3 bases and J by 5 bases, leaving 7 bases between them. Per germline, CDR1 GTSNPN and CDR2 SVGIG (reference sequence). This CDR3 region has 11 residues. CDR3: CAWRGDYGYTF. The DNA for the CDR3 is TGTGCCTGGAGAGGGGATTATGGCTACACCTTC.

The chain uses TRBV30 and TRBJ1-2; D is perhaps TRBD1 (6 bases). The length of the CDR3 is 12 residues. Trimming pared 5 bases from V and 8 bases from J, leaving 15 bases between. Germline V gene data show CDR1 as GTSNPN and CDR2 as SVGIG (reference sequence). CDR3 sequence (DNA): TGTGCCTGGGACAGGAGGACTTCGGGCTACACCTTC. Protein: CAWDRRTSGYTF.

V usage is TRBV5-4 and J usage is TRBJ1-4; D not resolved. Trimming cost V 3 bases and J 5 bases, with 14 bases left between them. This CDR3 comprises 15 residues. Looked up from germline, CDR1 is SGHNT and CDR2 is YYREEE (reference sequence). CDR3 amino acids: CASSSHFSENEKLFF. The CDR3, as DNA: TGTGCCAGCAGCTCCCATTTTTCGGAGAATGAAAAACTGTTTTTT.

The CDR3 DNA is TGCGCCAGCAGCTTGGACGGGAGGAGTGAAGCTTTCTTT. This encodes CASSLDGRSEAFF. The rearrangement joins TRBV5-1 to TRBJ1-1; D gene uncertain. The CDR3 spans 13 residues. V was clipped by 0 bases and J by 7 bases, with 10 bases between them. In germline, CDR1 is SGHRS, CDR2 YFSETQ.

The J gene is TRBJ1-5, the V gene TRBV6-5, with a possible D match to TRBD1 (5 bases). Trimming left V 8 bases short and J 2 bases short, with 13 bases between. This CDR3 comprises 14 residues. Per germline, CDR1 MNHEY and CDR2 SVGAGI. CDR3 residues: CASGITGGNQPQHF. CDR3 sequence (DNA): TGTGCCAGCGGTATCACGGGGGGCAATCAGCCCCAGCATTTT.

The chain carries TRBV7-9 and TRBJ1-1, with TRBD1 identical over 8 bases. This CDR3 has 14 amino acids. In germline, CDR1 is SEHNR, CDR2 FQNEAQ (reference sequence). V lost 4 bases to trimming and J lost 0 bases; unmatched junction nucleotides: 1. This CDR3 reads CASSWTGMNTEAFF. The CDR3 bases are TGTGCCAGCAGCTGGACAGGGATGAACACTGAAGCTTTCTTT.

V usage is TRBV10-2 and J usage is TRBJ2-3; a weak D match, TRBD2 (7 bases). Germline loops: CDR1 WSHSY, CDR2 SAAADI. V was cut by 2 bases and J by 2 bases, with 14 bases left in between. This CDR3 has 16 residues. The CDR3 coding sequence is TGCGCCAGCAGTGAGGAGGGGGGGCGTGTCACAGATACGCAGTATTTT. Residues: CASSEEGGRVTDTQYF.

With respect to this clone: The identical CDR3 is also encoded by other nucleotide sequences in the sample. The V call is TRBV18, the J call TRBJ2-7; 8 nucleotides line up with TRBD1. This CDR3 contains 14 residues. The trim removed 3 bases at V and 3 bases at J, leaving 4 bases unmatched. Germline V gene data show CDR1 as KGHSH and CDR2 as LQKENI. The CDR3 sequence is CASSPGTGGYEQYF. The CDR3 region has the DNA TGTGCCAGCTCACCTGGTACAGGGGGCTACGAGCAGTACTTC.

This clone has just one count. This rearrangement joins TRBV7-2 to TRBJ1-2; D gene uncertain. CDR3 length equals 16 residues. Trimming left V 2 bases short and J 0 bases short, with 13 bases between. From germline, CDR1 is SGHTA and CDR2 FQGNSA. This CDR3 reads CASSLSFGSTNYGYTF. As DNA, the CDR3 is TGTGCCAGCAGCTTATCGTTTGGGAGCACTAACTATGGCTACACCTTC.

J is TRBJ2-1 and V is TRBV5-1; TRBD1 matches 7 bases. The V and J ends lost 0 bases and 6 bases, in that order; junction bases with no gene match: 9. The CDR3 is 16 amino acids. Germline V gives CDR1 SGHRS, CDR2 YFSETQ. The CDR3: CASSLEGPGQPNEQFF. DNA for the CDR3: TGCGCCAGCAGCTTGGAAGGGCCGGGACAGCCCAATGAGCAGTTCTTC.

The rearrangement uses TRBV24-1 and TRBJ1-5, with D perhaps matching TRBD1 (6 bases). Per the germline V gene, CDR1 is KGHDR and CDR2 is SFDVKD. The CDR3 runs 14 residues. The germline V and J ends were trimmed by 9 bases and 5 bases, with 16 bases remaining between them. CDR3: CATSSGHPDQPQHF. CDR3 in DNA: TGTGCCACCTCATCGGGACATCCGGATCAGCCCCAGCATTTT.

The V and J genes are TRBV5-1 and TRBJ2-2; 7 nucleotides match TRBD1. The CDR3 loop spans 16 amino acids. Germline lookup yields CDR1 SGHRS and CDR2 YFSETQ. V was pared by 4 bases and J by 3 bases, with 9 bases of the junction left unmatched. The CDR3 coding sequence is TGCGCCAGCAGCCAGGGGGACAGAACATACACCGGGGAGCTGTTTTTT. Residues: CASSQGDRTYTGELFF.

The rearrangement joins TRBV5-1 to TRBJ2-3, with 13 bases lining up with TRBD2. CDR1 and CDR2 (germline): SGHRS, YFSETQ. The length of the CDR3 is 19 residues. Trimming removed 0 bases from V and 5 bases from J; junction bases left unmatched: 12. The CDR3 sequence: CASSLALGLAGSPRDTQYF. The CDR3 DNA is TGCGCCAGCAGCTTGGCCCTGGGACTAGCGGGGTCCCCTCGAGATACGCAGTATTTT.

The chain is built from TRBV30 and TRBJ1-2, with a tentative D call TRBD1 (6 bases). Germline values: CDR1 GTSNPN, CDR2 SVGIG (reference sequence). V was clipped by 5 bases and J by 2 bases, with 21 bases between them. The CDR3 loop spans 16 amino acids. The CDR3 nucleotides read TGTGCCTGGGGGGGCGTGAGGCAGGGCTTAAACTATGGCTACACCTTC. Amino acid sequence: CAWGGVRQGLNYGYTF.

The chain combines TRBV18 with TRBJ1-6, with D possibly matching TRBD1 (6 bases). Germline CDR1 is KGHSH and CDR2 is LQKENI. The CDR3 loop spans 16 amino acids. The V gene lost 3 bases and the J gene lost 7 bases, with 16 bases spanning the gap. CDR3 region: CASSPLRTAQNSPLHF. CDR3 nucleotides: TGTGCCAGCTCACCGTTAAGGACAGCTCAGAATTCACCCCTCCACTTT.

The chain joins TRBV9 to TRBJ2-1; 10 nucleotides align to TRBD2. CDR1 is SGDLS and CDR2 is YYNGEE in the germline V gene. This CDR3 region has 16 residues. Trimming took 3 bases from V and 1 from J; bases not matched to a gene: 4. CDR3 DNA: TGTGCCAGCAGCGCGTTAGCGGGGGGTTCCTACAATGAGCAGTTCTTC. Amino acids: CASSALAGGSYNEQFF. The whole variable domain, remainder taken from reference TRBV9 and TRBJ2-1, is DSGVTQTPKHLITATGQRVTLRCSPRSGDLSVYWYQQSLDQGLQFLIQYYNGEERAKGNILERFSAQQFPDLHSELNLSSLELGDSALYFCASSALAGGSYNEQFFGPGTRLTVL.

A few counts support this clone. The rearrangement uses TRBV4-1 and TRBJ2-5; the D gene is possibly TRBD2 (6 bases). In germline, CDR1 is MGHRA, CDR2 YSYEKL. The CDR3 totals 13 residues. V dropped 4 bases and J dropped 5 bases, with 11 bases sitting between them. CDR3 in amino acids: CASSLPGGETQYF. In DNA, the CDR3 is TGCGCCAGCAGCCTCCCAGGAGGGGAGACCCAGTACTTC.

In its sample, this clone was seen once. This chain connects TRBV5-1 to TRBJ2-1, with D perhaps matching TRBD1 (6 bases). From germline, CDR1 is SGHRS and CDR2 YFSETQ. The V end lost 0 bases, the J end lost 5 bases, and 9 bases lay between the germline ends. This CDR3 is built from 14 residues. CDR3 sequence: CASSLDTGNNEQFF. The CDR3 nucleotides are TGCGCCAGCAGCTTGGACACAGGGAACAATGAGCAGTTCTTC.

This clone was seen once. The identical CDR3 is also encoded by other nucleotide sequences in the sample. The chain joins TRBV30 to TRBJ1-5; D may be TRBD1 (5 bases). Trimming shortened V by 2 bases and J by 5 bases, and 10 bases separated the two germline ends. The CDR3 covers 13 residues. The germline V gene encodes CDR1 GTSNPN and CDR2 SVGIG (reference sequence). The CDR3 sequence is CAWSSGGDQPQHF. In nucleotides, the CDR3 is TGTGCCTGGAGTTCGGGGGGGGATCAGCCCCAGCATTTT.

The V and J genes are TRBV7-9 and TRBJ1-2; D possibly corresponds to TRBD1 (6 bases). CDR1 and CDR2 from the germline V gene are SEHNR and FQNEAQ (reference sequence). CDR3 length: 14 amino acids. V lost 2 bases and J lost 7, with 14 bases in between. CDR3 in amino acids: CASSLKVGGAGYTF. The CDR3 DNA is TGTGCCAGCAGCTTAAAGGTCGGGGGGGCTGGCTACACCTTC.

The chain recombines TRBV6-4 with TRBJ1-2; perhaps TRBD1 as D (6 bases). The germline gives CDR1 MRHNA, CDR2 SNTAGT. Trimming removed 8 bases at V and 8 bases at J, with 18 bases between. The CDR3 length is 13 residues. CDR3 DNA sequence: TGTGCCAGCCGAGAGGGGGGGCTCGGAGGCTACACCTTC. This sequence encodes CASREGGLGGYTF.

The chain has TRBV7-2 and TRBJ1-2, with TRBD1 identical over 8 bases. The CDR3 length is 15 residues. J lost 5 bases, V lost 5 bases, and 10 bases had no gene match. The germline CDR1 and CDR2 sequences are SGHTA and FQGNSA. The CDR3 coding sequence is TGTGCCAGCAGCCCACAGGGGGTCCAGGCTTATGGCTACACCTTC. Protein product: CASSPQGVQAYGYTF.

This chain connects TRBV2 to TRBJ1-3; 8 positions match TRBD1. From germline, CDR1 is SNHLY and CDR2 FYNNEI. V was pared by 7 bases and J by 4 bases, with 3 bases of the junction left unmatched. The CDR3 is made up of 13 amino acids. The CDR3 is CASTGGSGNTIYF. CDR3 nucleotides: TGTGCCAGCACAGGGGGCTCAGGAAACACCATATATTTT.